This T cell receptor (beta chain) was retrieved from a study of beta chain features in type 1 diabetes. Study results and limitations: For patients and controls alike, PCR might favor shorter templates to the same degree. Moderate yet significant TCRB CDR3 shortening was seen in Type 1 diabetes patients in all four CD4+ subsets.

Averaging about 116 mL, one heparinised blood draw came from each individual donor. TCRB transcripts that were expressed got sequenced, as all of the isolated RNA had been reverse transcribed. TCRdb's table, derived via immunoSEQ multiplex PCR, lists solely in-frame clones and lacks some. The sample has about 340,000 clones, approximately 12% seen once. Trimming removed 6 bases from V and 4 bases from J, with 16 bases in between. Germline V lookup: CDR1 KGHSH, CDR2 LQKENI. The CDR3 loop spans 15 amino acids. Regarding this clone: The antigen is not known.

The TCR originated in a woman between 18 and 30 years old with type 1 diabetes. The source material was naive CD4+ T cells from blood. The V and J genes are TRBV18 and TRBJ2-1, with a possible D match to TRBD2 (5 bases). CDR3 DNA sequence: TGTGCCAGCTCCCGGATGGGGAGAGGTTACAATGAGCAGTTCTTC. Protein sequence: CASSRMGRGYNEQFF.